This TCR beta chain was observed in a study of early T cells in non-severe SARS-CoV-2 infection. On the study more broadly: Bulk RNA isolated from unsorted whole blood underwent sequencing; chains were not paired.

TCRdb re-analysed the 5' RACE reads in MiXCR, keeping a single row per CDR3 protein. The sample consists of tens of thousands of distinct CDR3 sequences, around a tenth of them appearing once. Study results and limitations: Matching against VDJdb likely underestimated virus-specific expansions, favoring anti-spike CD8.

This clonotype was observed many times. Its antigen is not identified. The V end lost 5 bases, the J end lost 0 bases, and 10 bases lay between the germline ends. This CDR3 region has 14 residues. Germline CDR1 is SEHNR and CDR2 is FQNEAQ (reference sequence). The source is an adult who was a healthcare worker with PCR-confirmed SARS-CoV-2 infection or an uninfected control (not recorded which). Specimen: whole blood. V gene TRBV7-9 combines with J gene TRBJ1-2, with D maybe TRBD1 (5 bases). The CDR3 DNA sequence: TGTGCCAGCAGCGCCCCAGGGACTAACTATGGCTACACCTTC. As protein: CASSAPGTNYGYTF.